This T cell receptor (beta chain) was retrieved from a study of cytomegalovirus exposure and HLA in healthy donors. Across the study: The Caucasian-associated ancestry cluster held 65% to 85% of 398 genotyped donors. General study points: Later analysis associated a missense DCLRE1C variant with TCR beta V- and J-gene trimming. A prior analysis recorded that most TCR beta V segments were productive about 87% or about 30% of the time.

As to this clone: Its antigen is currently unknown.

Both 60 Vbeta primers and 13 Jbeta primers went into the PCR. Generated by immunoSEQ multiplex PCR, the TCRdb table keeps only in-frame clones and is missing some. This table holds about 140,000 clones, around 90% found once. The CDR3 consists of 13 residues. With 1 base removed from V and 6 bases from J, the gap between germline ends came to 12 bases. Looked up from germline, CDR1 is SQVTM and CDR2 is ANQGSEA. When sampled, the donors appeared nominally healthy, though they likely had unrecorded immune exposures. The rearrangement uses TRBV29-1 and TRBJ2-5; a weak D match, TRBD1 (7 bases). This clonotype originated in a woman aged 40 to 50 in good health and CMV-seronegative. Sequenced sample: PBMCs. CDR3 sequence reads: CSVEGGGGKTQYF. The CDR3 DNA reads as TGCAGCGTTGAAGGAGGGGGCGGGAAGACCCAGTACTTC.